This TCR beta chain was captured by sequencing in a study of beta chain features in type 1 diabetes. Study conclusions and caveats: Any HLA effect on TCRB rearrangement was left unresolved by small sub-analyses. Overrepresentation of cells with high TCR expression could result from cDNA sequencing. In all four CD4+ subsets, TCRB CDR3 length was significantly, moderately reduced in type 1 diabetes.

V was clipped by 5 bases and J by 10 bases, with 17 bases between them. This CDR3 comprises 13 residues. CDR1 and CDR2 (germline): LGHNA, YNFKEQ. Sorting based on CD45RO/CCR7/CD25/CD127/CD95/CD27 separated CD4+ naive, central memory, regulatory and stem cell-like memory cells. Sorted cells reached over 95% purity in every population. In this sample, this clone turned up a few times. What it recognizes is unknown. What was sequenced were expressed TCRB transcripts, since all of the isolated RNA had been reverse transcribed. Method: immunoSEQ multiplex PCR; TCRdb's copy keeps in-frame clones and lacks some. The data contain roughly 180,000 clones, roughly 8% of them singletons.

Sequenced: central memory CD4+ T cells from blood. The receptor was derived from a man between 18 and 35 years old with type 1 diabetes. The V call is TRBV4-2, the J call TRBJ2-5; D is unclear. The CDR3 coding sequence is TGTGCCAGCAGCTTAGAACCCCGTGTCGTCCAGTACTTC. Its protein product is CASSLEPRVVQYF.